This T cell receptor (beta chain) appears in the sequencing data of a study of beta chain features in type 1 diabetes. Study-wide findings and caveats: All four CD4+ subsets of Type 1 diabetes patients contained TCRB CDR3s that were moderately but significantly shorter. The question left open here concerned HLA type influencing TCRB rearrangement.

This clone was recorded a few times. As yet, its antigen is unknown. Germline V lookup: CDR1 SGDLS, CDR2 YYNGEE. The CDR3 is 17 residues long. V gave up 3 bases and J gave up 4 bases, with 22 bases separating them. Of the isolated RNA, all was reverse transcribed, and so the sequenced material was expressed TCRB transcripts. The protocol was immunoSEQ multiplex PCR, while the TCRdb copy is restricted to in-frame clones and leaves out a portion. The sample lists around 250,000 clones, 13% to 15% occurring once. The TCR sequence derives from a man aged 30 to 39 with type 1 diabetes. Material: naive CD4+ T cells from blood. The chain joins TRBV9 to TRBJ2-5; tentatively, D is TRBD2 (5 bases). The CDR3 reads CASSGYRSAGGGETQYF. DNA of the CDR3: TGTGCCAGCAGCGGTTACAGATCGGCGGGTGGAGGAGAGACCCAGTACTTC.